The 31 T cell receptor beta chains given below trace back to one sample, sequenced in a study of T cells in Graves' hyperthyroidism and ophthalmopathy. The source material, RNA transcripts, was used to amplify TCR beta CDR3 regions. With the HTBI primer set, the TCR CDR3 went through a first round of RT-PCR. Via MiXCR, TCRdb re-called the multiplex PCR reads, giving one row per CDR3 protein. Of a few hundred thousand distinct CDR3 sequences in the sample, about 15% are singletons; the top ten hold about 30%. The sample taken for sequencing was blood. The receptors stem from a woman in her 30s with Graves' hyperthyroidism.

V and J are TRBV10-3 and TRBJ2-2; either TRBD1 or TRBD2 may fit D (5 bases each). There are 16 residues in the CDR3. V lost 2 bases to trimming and J lost 0 bases, with 10 bases between them. Germline CDR1 ENHRY, CDR2 SYGVKD. The CDR3 region is CAISEQGPANTGELFF. DNA for the CDR3: TGTGCCATCAGTGAGCAGGGACCTGCGAACACCGGGGAGCTGTTTTTT.

There are many counts of this clonotype. The rearrangement links TRBV7-9 to TRBJ2-1; a possible D gene is TRBD2 (6 bases). The CDR3 consists of 16 residues. CDR1 SEHNR and CDR2 FQNEAQ come from the germline V gene (reference sequence). Trimming shortened V by 4 bases and J by 7 bases, and 20 bases separated the two germline ends. CDR3 nucleotide sequence: TGTGCCAGCAGCTCGCCGGGACTGACGGGTCGGAATGAGCAGTTCTTC. Residues: CASSSPGLTGRNEQFF.

The chain employs TRBV7-9 and TRBJ1-3; D gene ambiguous. The CDR3 has 16 amino acids. The V gene lost 10 bases and the J gene lost 1 base, with 20 bases spanning the gap. Germline loops: CDR1 SEHNR, CDR2 FQNEAQ (reference sequence). The CDR3 protein is CATWWTAGASGNTIYF. In DNA form, the CDR3 reads TGTGCCACCTGGTGGACTGCCGGTGCTTCTGGAAACACCATATATTTT.

This clonotype was detected a few times. This rearrangement joins TRBV20-1 to TRBJ2-7, with D perhaps TRBD2 (6 bases). The ends were cut back, 3 bases at V and 2 bases at J, with 14 bases in the middle. This CDR3 is built from 14 residues. The germline gives CDR1 DFQATT, CDR2 SNEGSKA (reference sequence). CDR3 bases: TGCAGTGCTAGCCGCGGGACCAGGACCTACGAGCAGTACTTC. It yields the protein CSASRGTRTYEQYF.

This clonotype was recorded many times. The chain recombines TRBV11-2 with TRBJ1-1, with D perhaps TRBD1 (5 bases). Germline V gene data show CDR1 as SGHAT and CDR2 as FQNNGV. CDR3 length: 14 residues. V was trimmed by 1 base and J by 3 bases, leaving 9 bases between them. The CDR3 sequence: CASSLVGDDTEAFF. The CDR3 DNA follows: TGTGCCAGCAGCTTAGTAGGGGACGACACTGAAGCTTTCTTT.

This clonotype was seen repeatedly, ten times or more. This chain uses TRBV11-2 with TRBJ2-5, with a tentative D call TRBD2 (5 bases). Germline V gives CDR1 SGHAT, CDR2 FQNNGV. Trimming shortened V by 5 bases and J by 0 bases, and 19 bases separated the two germline ends. CDR3 length: 17 residues. CDR3 DNA: TGTGCCAGCAGCCCGAGAAGGACGGGGAACGACCAAGAGACCCAGTACTTC. It codes for CASSPRRTGNDQETQYF.

The sample holds a few counts of this clonotype. This CDR3 is CASSRGLDISSYEQYF. The CDR3 DNA is TGTGCCAGTAGTAGAGGACTGGATATTAGCTCCTACGAGCAGTACTTC. The V call is TRBV19, the J call TRBJ2-7; TRBD2 is a possible D gene (5 bases). V dropped 4 bases and J dropped 0 bases, with 16 bases sitting between them. CDR3 size: 16 residues. Germline V lookup: CDR1 LNHDA, CDR2 SQIVND (reference sequence).

This clonotype was counted at least ten times. This chain links TRBV11-2 with TRBJ1-5; D remains ambiguous. Germline V gene data show CDR1 as SGHAT and CDR2 as FQNNGV. Trimming stripped 5 bases from V and 2 bases from J, with 7 bases between. The CDR3 contains 13 residues. CDR3 region: CASSHPGNQPQHF. CDR3 DNA sequence: TGTGCCAGCAGCCACCCAGGCAATCAGCCCCAGCATTTT.

This clonotype was seen ten or more times. The V and J genes are TRBV27 and TRBJ2-1, with D unclear. V lost 0 bases, J lost 10 bases, and 13 bases lay in between. Germline V gene lookup returns CDR1 MNHEY and CDR2 SMNVEV (reference sequence). This CDR3 has 14 residues. CDR3 residues: CASSLSARGGEQFF. The CDR3 DNA reads TGTGCCAGCAGTTTATCGGCGCGCGGTGGAGAGCAGTTCTTC.

At least ten counts were recorded for this clonotype. This chain uses TRBV12-3 or TRBV12-4 with TRBJ2-5; D tentatively fits TRBD1 or TRBD2 (5 bases each). CDR3 length: 13 residues. The V gene lost 2 bases and the J gene lost 5 bases, with 9 bases spanning the gap. CDR3 sequence: CASSLSGTETQYF. In nucleotides, the CDR3 is TGTGCCAGCAGTTTATCAGGGACGGAGACCCAGTACTTC.

The V and J genes are TRBV5-1 and TRBJ1-2; D gene uncertain. Trimming removed 1 base at V and 4 bases at J, with 11 bases between. CDR1 is SGHRS, CDR2 YFSETQ, per germline. The CDR3 contains 14 residues. The CDR3 coding sequence is TGCGCCAGCAGCTTGAGTGGGGAAGGCTATGGCTACACCTTC. As protein: CASSLSGEGYGYTF.

This clonotype was seen more than once but under ten times. The chain recombines TRBV5-1 with TRBJ2-4; TRBD2 might be the D (5 bases). The ends were cut back, 0 bases at V and 0 bases at J, with 10 bases in the middle. The germline gives CDR1 SGHRS, CDR2 YFSETQ. The CDR3 is made up of 16 amino acids. The CDR3 DNA is TGCGCCAGCAGCTTGGGCGGAGGTCTAGCCAAAAACATTCAGTACTTC. Its protein product is CASSLGGGLAKNIQYF.

The rearrangement uses TRBV10-2 and TRBJ1-4, with 7 bases aligning to TRBD1. The J segment lost 3 bases and the V segment lost 6 bases, leaving 10 bases of the junction unmatched. CDR1 and CDR2 (germline): WSHSY, SAAADI. The CDR3 covers 16 residues. The CDR3: CASSTRPGTANEKLFF. In nucleotides, the CDR3 is TGCGCCAGCAGCACGCGTCCGGGGACAGCTAATGAAAAACTGTTTTTT.

Many counts were recorded for this clonotype. The J gene is TRBJ2-3, the V gene TRBV28; tentative D call: TRBD1 (5 bases). The CDR3 has 15 amino acids. Per the germline V gene, CDR1 is MDHEN and CDR2 is SYDVKM. Trimming pared 4 bases from V and 3 bases from J, leaving 14 bases between. The CDR3 protein is CASSSPPQGTDTQYF. DNA for the CDR3: TGTGCCAGCAGTTCCCCCCCCCAGGGTACAGATACGCAGTATTTT.

This sequence joins TRBV24-1 and TRBJ2-1, with TRBD2 identical over 12 bases. V trimming: 3 bases; J trimming: 8 bases; junction bases outside the gene matches: 13. This CDR3 is built from 18 residues. Germline CDR1 is KGHDR and CDR2 is SFDVKD. CDR3 protein: CATSDAFLTSGRHYEQFF. The CDR3 nucleotides are TGTGCCACCAGTGATGCGTTCCTCACTAGCGGGAGGCATTATGAGCAGTTCTTC.

This rearrangement joins TRBV28 to TRBJ2-4; tentatively, D is TRBD1 or TRBD2 (8 bases each). Germline-derived CDR1 and CDR2 are MDHEN and SYDVKM. CDR3 length equals 15 residues. V dropped 6 bases and J dropped 6 bases, with 18 bases sitting between them. CDR3 bases: TGTGCCAGCAGCTTCCAGGGGGCGGGGGGAAACATTCAGTACTTC. Encoded protein: CASSFQGAGGNIQYF.

This clonotype has at least ten counts. J is TRBJ2-1 and V is TRBV28; TRBD1 matches at 8 bases. CDR3 length equals 15 residues. Germline CDR1 and CDR2: MDHEN and SYDVKM. The junction had 7 bases not matched to a gene; V was cut back by 3 bases and J by 6 bases. The CDR3 nucleotides read TGTGCCAGCAGTTTGACACAGGGGGTAGGCAATGAGCAGTTCTTC. This gives the protein CASSLTQGVGNEQFF.

This clonotype showed up just a few times. The chain carries TRBV20-1 and TRBJ2-3, with D uncertain. Germline V gives CDR1 DFQATT, CDR2 SNEGSKA (reference sequence). Trimming left V 1 base short and J 2 bases short, with 13 bases between. The CDR3 has 15 residues. The CDR3 loop reads CSARVSGDSTDTQYF. The CDR3 coding sequence is TGCAGTGCTAGAGTTTCAGGAGATTCCACAGATACGCAGTATTTT.

The chain has TRBV28 and TRBJ1-4; D is unresolved. From germline, CDR1 is MDHEN and CDR2 SYDVKM. V was clipped by 7 bases and J by 0 bases, with 9 bases between them. The CDR3 totals 14 residues. The CDR3 region has the DNA TGTGCCAGCACCTCCGGGGCAACTAATGAAAAACTGTTTTTT. Translation gives CASTSGATNEKLFF.

The chain is built from TRBV7-2 and TRBJ2-6; the D is unclear. Looked up from germline, CDR1 is SGHTA and CDR2 is FQGNSA. CDR3 size: 11 residues. Trimming pared 1 base from V and 15 bases from J, leaving 7 bases between. For the CDR3, the DNA is TGTGCCAGCAGCTTAGGCATCGACCTGACTTTC. This codes for CASSLGIDLTF.

The table lists this clonotype with a few counts. The rearrangement links TRBV29-1 to TRBJ2-7; TRBD2 is a possible D gene (5 bases). V lost 6 bases, J lost 6 bases, and 18 bases lay in between. Germline-derived CDR1 and CDR2 are SQVTM and ANQGSEA. The CDR3 is 13 residues long. Here the CDR3 DNA reads TGCAGCGTAGCCCGGGGAGACAATGGCGAGCAGTACTTC. Amino acid sequence: CSVARGDNGEQYF.

This clonotype was detected many times. CDR3 sequence (DNA): TGCAGTGCTAGAGTTTCGACTCGGCAAACTGTAGCTGGAAACACCATATATTTT. It encodes CSARVSTRQTVAGNTIYF. The rearrangement uses TRBV20-1 and TRBJ1-3, with D unresolved. Trimming removed 1 base at V and 2 bases at J, with 21 bases between. CDR1 is DFQATT and CDR2 is SNEGSKA in the germline V gene (reference sequence). This CDR3 contains 18 residues.

The table lists this clonotype with many counts. The chain couples TRBV7-2 to TRBJ2-3; 9 positions agree with TRBD2. Looked up from germline, CDR1 is SGHTA and CDR2 is FQGNSA. CDR3 length equals 16 residues. J gave up 4 bases and V 4 bases, and 9 bases lay outside the gene matches. DNA for the CDR3: TGTGCCAGCAGCTGGGCGGGAGGGCTAGGGGCAGATACGCAGTATTTT. Its protein is CASSWAGGLGADTQYF.

This clonotype was seen many times. This chain links TRBV6-1 with TRBJ2-3; tentative D call: TRBD1 (6 bases). Germline CDR1 and CDR2: MNHNS and SASEGT. V was shortened by 6 bases and J by 5 bases, with 15 bases between the two germline ends. This CDR3 contains 14 residues. CDR3 amino acids: CASRADSGRDTQYF. CDR3 sequence (DNA): TGTGCCAGCAGGGCGGACAGTGGGCGAGATACGCAGTATTTT.

The chain carries TRBV6-1 and TRBJ1-5, with 9 bases identical to TRBD1. V shed 4 bases, J shed 0 bases, and the junction held 7 bases outside the gene matches. Germline V gene sequence: CDR1 MNHNS, CDR2 SASEGT. The CDR3 runs 17 residues. For the CDR3, the DNA is TGTGCCAGCAGTGCCGGGACAGGGCTAAATAGCAATCAGCCCCAGCATTTT. Its translation: CASSAGTGLNSNQPQHF.

The chain has TRBV30 and TRBJ2-7; 8 nucleotides agree with TRBD1. The CDR3 is made up of 15 amino acids. Looked up from germline, CDR1 is GTSNPN and CDR2 is SVGIG (reference sequence). The V gene end was trimmed by 3 bases and the J gene end by 2 bases; junction bases not matched to a gene: 9. The CDR3 is CAWRTRGTGPYEQYF. CDR3 nucleotide sequence: TGTGCCTGGAGAACCCGCGGGACAGGACCCTACGAGCAGTACTTC.

The rearrangement links TRBV3-1 to TRBJ2-3; D is unresolved. The CDR3 runs to 13 residues. Germline V gene sequence: CDR1 LGHDT, CDR2 YNNKEL (reference sequence). The germline V and J ends were trimmed by 0 bases and 11 bases, with 12 bases remaining between them. CDR3: CASSQDLGSGQYF. In DNA, the CDR3 is TGTGCCAGCAGCCAAGATCTCGGATCTGGGCAGTATTTT.

The chain employs TRBV5-1 and TRBJ2-3; 10 nucleotides match TRBD2. V lost 4 bases and J lost 6; bases outside the gene matches: 17. The length of the CDR3 is 18 residues. Germline V gene sequence: CDR1 SGHRS, CDR2 YFSETQ. CDR3 sequence: CASSPGGTSVLGVDTQYF. The CDR3 DNA reads TGCGCCAGCAGCCCGGGCGGGACTAGCGTTCTGGGCGTGGATACGCAGTATTTT.

This clonotype has at least ten counts. The V call is TRBV20-1, the J call TRBJ2-1; no reliable D call. V was trimmed by 5 bases and J by 7 bases, leaving 12 bases between them. The CDR3 runs to 12 residues. CDR1 is DFQATT, CDR2 SNEGSKA, per germline (reference sequence). The CDR3 sequence: CSALLSRNEQFF. CDR3 bases: TGCAGTGCTCTCCTGTCTAGGAATGAGCAGTTCTTC.

The chain is built from TRBV19 and TRBJ2-1; the match to TRBD2 covers 8 bases. The CDR3 runs to 15 residues. V dropped 3 bases and J dropped 6; count of bases not matched to a gene: 7. Looked up from germline, CDR1 is LNHDA and CDR2 is SQIVND (reference sequence). The CDR3 region has the DNA TGTGCCAGTAGTATGGGACGGGAGGGTTTCAATGAGCAGTTCTTC. Amino acid sequence: CASSMGREGFNEQFF. The full variable domain, its missing parts supplied by reference TRBV19 and TRBJ2-1, is DGGITQSPKYLFRKEGQNVTLSCEQNLNHDAMYWYRQDPGQGLRLIYYSQIVNDFQKGDIAEGYSVSREKKESFPLTVTSAQKNPTAFYLCASSMGREGFNEQFFGPGTRLTVL.

This clonotype was observed many times. J is TRBJ2-1 and V is TRBV3-1; D not certain. Trimming removed 4 bases at V and 0 bases at J, with 4 bases between. Germline lookup yields CDR1 LGHDT and CDR2 YNNKEL (reference sequence). The CDR3 runs 13 residues. CDR3 DNA: TGTGCCAGCAGCCCGCACTCCTACAATGAGCAGTTCTTC. Its protein is CASSPHSYNEQFF.